The clone carrying this T cell receptor beta chain came up many times. The target antigen is unknown. Template material for amplifying TCR beta CDR3 regions consisted of RNA transcripts. With the HTBI primer set, the TCR CDR3 went through a first round of RT-PCR. TCRdb fed the multiplex PCR reads into MiXCR, producing one record per CDR3 protein. This sample carries around 300,000 distinct CDR3 sequences, roughly 19% of them seen once, and the ten largest clones take 39%. This sample is drawn from a study of T cells in Graves' hyperthyroidism and ophthalmopathy. This CDR3 spans 15 amino acids. Germline loops: CDR1 SGHNT, CDR2 YENEEA. The V segment lost 3 bases and the J segment 1 base; nucleotides outside the gene matches: 1. Study-wide points: A model of 13 V-J features distinguished ophthalmopathy from stable hyperthyroidism.

Patients with uncontrolled infections, other autoimmune diseases, pregnancy or lactation were excluded. Sequences were obtained from blood. This chain uses TRBV11-3 with TRBJ2-2, with TRBD1 identical over 8 bases. The sequence was obtained from a man aged 50 to 59 with Graves' ophthalmopathy. The CDR3 sequence: CASSFDRGNTGELFF. The CDR3 coding sequence is TGTGCCAGCAGCTTTGACAGGGGGAACACCGGGGAGCTGTTTTTT. Looking up the rest from reference TRBV11-3 and TRBJ2-2 gives the full variable domain: EAGVVQSPRYKIIEKKQPVAFWCNPISGHNTLYWYLQNLGQGPELLIRYENEEAVDDSQLPKDRFSAERLKGVDSTLKIQPAELGDSAVYLCASSFDRGNTGELFFGEGSRLTVL.